Shown below are 24 T cell receptor beta chains from a single sample sequenced in a study of shared clonotypes between healthy human individuals. TCRdb keeps only in-frame clones here, not all; method: immunoSEQ multiplex PCR. The sample shows 650,000 to 700,000 clones, 90% of them seen only once. The sequenced material came from memory CD8+ T cells from PBMCs. This sample's subset: CD45RO+ cells pooled with CCR7-negative TemRA cells. These receptors all come from a young man in good health. Some clones in this sample may be carry-over from other donors' samples.

J is TRBJ2-5 and V is TRBV11-1; TRBD2 is a possible D gene (5 bases). TRBJ2-7 explains the end of the DNA better; the J call may be wrong. The CDR3 has 11 amino acids. CDR1 is SGHAT and CDR2 is FQDESV in the germline V gene (reference sequence). The CDR3 is CASRRGYEQYF. The CDR3 region has the DNA TGTGCCAGCAGAAGAGGGTACGAGCAGTACTTC.

The J gene is TRBJ2-1, the V gene TRBV6-1; no clear D. In germline, CDR1 is MNHNS, CDR2 SASEGT. The CDR3 has 15 amino acids. Trimming left V 2 bases short and J 6 bases short, with 14 bases between. CDR3 amino acids: CASSERVAGLNEQFF. CDR3 nucleotides: TGTGCCAGCAGTGAAAGGGTGGCAGGCCTCAATGAGCAGTTCTTC.

This chain links TRBV7-6 with TRBJ2-3; no definite D call. V was pared by 3 bases and J by 0 bases, with 4 bases between. The CDR3 has 13 amino acids. The germline gives CDR1 SGHVS, CDR2 FNYEAQ. The CDR3: CASSFSSTDTQYF. CDR3 sequence (DNA): TGTGCCAGCAGCTTTTCCAGCACAGATACGCAGTATTTT. The full variable domain, rest sourced from reference TRBV7-6 and TRBJ2-3, is GAGVSQSPRYKVTKRGQDVALRCDPISGHVSLYWYRQALGQGPEFLTYFNYEAQQDKSGLPNDRFSAERPEGSISTLTIQRTEQRDSAMYRCASSFSSTDTQYFGPGTRLTVL.

This clone was counted once. The chain has TRBV7-9 and TRBJ2-7; TRBD1 matches at 9 bases. Germline V CDR1 and CDR2: SEHNR, FQNEAQ (reference sequence). This CDR3 contains 15 residues. V trimming: 1 base; J trimming: 1 base; junction bases outside the gene matches: 2. The CDR3, as DNA: TGTGCCAGCAGCTTAGAGGGACAGGGTTCCTACGAGCAGTACTTC. The encoded protein is CASSLEGQGSYEQYF. Together with reference TRBV7-9 and TRBJ2-7, the CDR3 gives the full variable domain: DTGVSQNPRHKITKRGQNVTFRCDPISEHNRLYWYRQTLGQGPEFLTYFQNEAQLEKSRLLSDRFSAERPKGSFSTLEIQRTEQGDSAMYLCASSLEGQGSYEQYFGPGTRLTVT.

The chain uses TRBV28 and TRBJ2-1, with D hard to call. Trimming shortened V by 6 bases and J by 0 bases, and 12 bases separated the two germline ends. The CDR3 has 15 residues. Germline CDR1 reads MDHEN; CDR2 reads SYDVKM. The CDR3 here is CASRVAGSSYNEQFF. As DNA, the CDR3 is TGTGCCAGCAGAGTAGCTGGCAGCTCCTACAATGAGCAGTTCTTC.

This CDR3 reads CASSVGRHSFTGELFF. The CDR3 DNA reads TGTGCCAGCAGCGTAGGCCGACACTCGTTCACCGGGGAGCTGTTTTTT. The V gene is TRBV9, the J gene TRBJ2-2; D is unclear. The CDR3 has 16 amino acids. The V gene's germline CDR1 is SGDLS and CDR2 YYNGEE. V dropped 0 bases and J dropped 4 bases, with 13 bases sitting between them.

This chain uses TRBV9 with TRBJ2-5, with D hard to call. Per the germline V gene, CDR1 is SGDLS and CDR2 is YYNGEE. This CDR3 region has 15 residues. V was pared by 0 bases and J by 4 bases, with 13 bases between. CDR3 bases: TGTGCCAGCAGCGTAGGTCGGGCGAACGGAGAGACCCAGTACTTC. Translation: CASSVGRANGETQYF.

The chain has TRBV11-2 and TRBJ2-5; tentative D call: TRBD2 (6 bases). The CDR3 sequence is 14 residues long. In germline, CDR1 is SGHAT, CDR2 FQNNGV. The V and J ends lost 2 bases and 4 bases respectively, with 11 bases between them. The CDR3 loop reads CASSLSRGSETQYF. CDR3 nucleotides: TGTGCCAGCAGCTTATCGCGGGGTTCAGAGACCCAGTACTTC.

V is TRBV27 and J is TRBJ2-1, with 7 bases fitting TRBD1. The CDR3 loop spans 13 amino acids. Looked up from germline, CDR1 is MNHEY and CDR2 is SMNVEV (reference sequence). The V segment lost 7 bases and the J segment 6 bases; nucleotides outside the gene matches: 6. CDR3 DNA: TGTGCCAGCACTGACAGGGTGGGCAATGAGCAGTTCTTC. Its translation: CASTDRVGNEQFF.

This chain links TRBV4-3 with TRBJ1-3; D ambiguous. Between the trimmed V and J ends, which lost 1 base and 0 bases, there was a span of 7 bases. Germline CDR1 LGHNA, CDR2 YSLEER. The CDR3 runs to 15 residues. The CDR3 protein is CASSQGGSSGNTIYF. The CDR3 DNA reads TGCGCCAGCAGCCAAGGAGGATCCTCTGGAAACACCATATATTTT.

J is TRBJ2-7 and V is TRBV2, with D unclear. CDR3 length equals 15 residues. Looked up from germline, CDR1 is SNHLY and CDR2 is FYNNEI. The ends were cut back, 2 bases at V and 1 base at J, with 12 bases in the middle. Here the CDR3 DNA reads TGTGCCAGCAGTGAACGTGGGATAAGATCCTACGAGCAGTACTTC. The encoded protein is CASSERGIRSYEQYF.

This sequence joins TRBV5-4 and TRBJ2-1; possibly TRBD2 for D (6 bases). V was pared by 10 bases and J by 3 bases, with 26 bases between. The CDR3 consists of 17 residues. CDR1 is SGHNT, CDR2 YYREEE, per germline (reference sequence). In nucleotides, the CDR3 is TGTGCCTGGGCCGGTCTAGCGAAAACGGGTAACTACAATGAGCAGTTCTTC. Translating gives CAWAGLAKTGNYNEQFF.

The genes are TRBV9 and TRBJ2-1; D might be TRBD2 (6 bases). From germline, CDR1 is SGDLS and CDR2 YYNGEE. CDR3 length equals 15 residues. V lost 2 bases, J lost 8 bases, and 17 bases lay in between. CDR3: CASSVGAGRHHEQFF. The DNA of the CDR3 is TGTGCCAGCAGCGTGGGTGCGGGACGCCACCATGAGCAGTTCTTC.

This chain joins TRBV4-3 and TRBJ2-5; the D gene is possibly TRBD1 (7 bases). Germline V CDR1 and CDR2: LGHNA, YSLEER. The V and J ends lost 8 bases and 8 bases respectively, with 18 bases between them. This CDR3 spans 13 amino acids. CDR3 loop: CASGETGRRTQYF. The CDR3 DNA sequence: TGCGCCAGCGGGGAGACAGGGAGGAGAACCCAGTACTTC.

This chain uses TRBV4-1 with TRBJ2-7, with 8 positions matching TRBD2. Germline CDR1 MGHRA, CDR2 YSYEKL. J gave up 2 bases and V 0 bases, and 6 bases lay outside the gene matches. This CDR3 region has 16 residues. CDR3 loop: CASSQDEREITYEQYF. CDR3 nucleotide sequence: TGCGCCAGCAGCCAAGATGAGCGGGAGATCACCTACGAGCAGTACTTC.

With respect to this clone: An end of the junction does not agree with germline; a read error may underlie this. The V gene is TRBV5-1, the J gene TRBJ2-7, with TRBD2 as a possible D gene (6 bases). Germline V gives CDR1 SGHRS, CDR2 YFSETQ. This CDR3 is built from 16 residues. CDR3 nucleotides: TGCGCCAGCAGCTCCCACATAGCGGACGGCTCCCACGAGCAGTACTTC. Translated, it gives CASSSHIADGSHEQYF.

The chain is built from TRBV29-1 and TRBJ1-5, with D uncertain. Per germline, CDR1 SQVTM and CDR2 ANQGSEA. The CDR3 is 13 amino acids. Trimming took off 4 bases at V and 3 bases at J, with 10 bases between the two ends. The CDR3: CSVAHGNNQPQHF. The CDR3 DNA follows: TGCAGCGTTGCCCACGGGAACAATCAGCCCCAGCATTTT.

The genes are TRBV27 and TRBJ2-3, with a possible D match to TRBD2 (6 bases). V was trimmed by 6 bases and J by 5 bases, leaving 18 bases between them. The V gene's germline CDR1 is MNHEY and CDR2 SMNVEV (reference sequence). This CDR3 spans 15 amino acids. CDR3 region: CASRAWVGGIDTQYF. CDR3 nucleotide sequence: TGTGCCAGCAGAGCCTGGGTCGGAGGGATAGATACGCAGTATTTT.

The chain combines TRBV28 with TRBJ2-5; TRBD1 might be the D (6 bases). Germline-derived CDR1 and CDR2 are MDHEN and SYDVKM. This CDR3 contains 14 residues. Trimming cost V 5 bases and J 5 bases, with 15 bases left between them. The CDR3 DNA reads as TGTGCCAGCAGTGGGAACAACAGGGTCGAGACCCAGTACTTC. Translation gives CASSGNNRVETQYF. The full variable domain, completed using reference TRBV28 and TRBJ2-5, is DVKVTQSSRYLVKRTGEKVFLECVQDMDHENMFWYRQDPGLGLRLIYFSYDVKMKEKGDIPEGYSVSREKKERFSLILESASTNQTSMYLCASSGNNRVETQYFGPGTRLLVL.

This chain connects TRBV4-3 to TRBJ2-3; D is uncertain. The CDR3 spans 16 residues. V was cut by 0 bases and J by 0 bases, with 10 bases left in between. Looked up from germline, CDR1 is LGHNA and CDR2 is YSLEER. The CDR3 DNA reads as TGCGCCAGCAGCCAAGACCGGAGAGGAAGCACAGATACGCAGTATTTT. This translates into CASSQDRRGSTDTQYF.

V is TRBV28 and J is TRBJ1-5, with unresolved D. CDR1 and CDR2 from the germline V gene are MDHEN and SYDVKM. Trimming removed 3 bases from V and 2 bases from J, with 11 bases in between. The CDR3 runs to 15 residues. DNA for the CDR3: TGTGCCAGCAGTTTGGCTGAAGGGCGCAATCAGCCCCAGCATTTT. This encodes CASSLAEGRNQPQHF.

This clone was observed once. The rearrangement links TRBV9 to TRBJ2-5, with 7 bases that match TRBD1. The CDR3 contains 13 residues. The germline gives CDR1 SGDLS, CDR2 YYNGEE. V shed 3 bases, J shed 1 base, and the junction held 0 bases outside the gene matches. CDR3 sequence (DNA): TGTGCCAGCAGCGGGGACAGCCAAGAGACCCAGTACTTC. This encodes CASSGDSQETQYF.

The J gene is TRBJ2-7, the V gene TRBV7-8; 8 bases are shared with TRBD2. The trim removed 5 bases at V and 3 bases at J, leaving 18 bases unmatched. The CDR3 is 18 amino acids. The germline V gene has CDR1 SGHVS and CDR2 FQNEAQ. CDR3 nucleotide sequence: TGTGCCAGCAGCCCGATGCTCCAGGCGCCGCGGGGGGACTACGAGCAGTACTTC. Translating gives CASSPMLQAPRGDYEQYF.

The chain recombines TRBV7-8 with TRBJ2-7, with D unclear. This CDR3 contains 12 residues. CDR1 and CDR2 from the germline V gene are SGHVS and FQNEAQ. With 4 bases removed from V and 4 bases from J, the gap between germline ends came to 8 bases. The CDR3 DNA sequence: TGTGCCAGCAGCTCGGTCGTGTACGAGCAGTACTTC. Protein sequence: CASSSVVYEQYF. The whole variable domain, remainder taken from reference TRBV7-8 and TRBJ2-7, is GAGVSQSPRYKVAKRGQDVALRCDPISGHVSLFWYQQALGQGPEFLTYFQNEAQLDKSGLPSDRFFAERPEGSVSTLKIQRTQQEDSAVYLCASSSVVYEQYFGPGTRLTVT.